The source of this T cell receptor beta chain is a study of cytomegalovirus exposure and HLA in healthy donors. Study observations and caveats: The study flagged 150 to 200 TCR beta chains as cytomegalovirus-associated. Segments of the TCR beta V type were, in most cases, productive about 87% or about 30% of the time in an earlier analysis. Per a later analysis, HLA-associated TCR beta chains showed more clonal expansion than other, equally common TCR beta chains.

This clone was detected only once. Antigen unknown. There were likely unrecorded immune exposures, though donors were nominally healthy when sampled. The germline gives CDR1 SEHNR, CDR2 FQNEAQ (reference sequence). The J segment lost 13 bases and the V segment lost 5 bases, leaving 7 bases of the junction unmatched. There are 11 residues in the CDR3. PCR involved 60 Vbeta and 13 Jbeta primers. The protocol was immunoSEQ multiplex PCR, while the TCRdb copy is restricted to in-frame clones and leaves out a portion. The sample has 200,000 to 250,000 clones; 70% to 85% are singletons. This TCR was sampled from a girl aged 2 to 9 in good health and CMV-seronegative. Sequenced material: PBMCs. The chain has TRBV7-9 and TRBJ1-2, with 7 positions matching TRBD1. The CDR3 nucleotides read TGTGCCAGCAGCCCACAGACAGGGCCCACCTTC. It yields the protein CASSPQTGPTF.